This T cell receptor (beta chain) was found in a study of T-cell memory formation after mild COVID-19. Overall study: TCR clusters mostly belonged to single donors.

Broader study findings: Those CD4+ clones that contracted were mainly in CM and EM (CD8+ ones in EMRA).

This clonotype was recorded a few times. The antigen is not known. Constant-segment-primed 5'RACE gave TCR alpha and TCR beta cDNA libraries with sample barcodes and UMIs. TCRdb redid the calling of the 5' RACE reads with MiXCR, one entry per CDR3 protein. The table records roughly 410,000 distinct CDR3 sequences, 20% to 25% of them present only once. This CDR3 is built from 15 residues. CDR1 is SEHNR, CDR2 FQNEAQ, per germline (reference sequence). Trimming took off 11 bases at V and 1 base at J, with 19 bases between the two ends. The receptor was derived from an adult woman who had mild COVID-19 (a few samples of this study predate the infection). Cell type and time point are not known. Sequenced: PBMCs or a T cell subset sorted from them (not recorded which). This rearrangement joins TRBV7-9 to TRBJ2-3; D not certain. The DNA for the CDR3 is TGTGCCCAAGCTTACATAGGCGTCGGCACAGATACGCAGTATTTT. This sequence encodes CAQAYIGVGTDTQYF.